Shown below are 24 T cell receptor beta chains from a single sample sequenced in a study of blood T cells in healthy people across ages. Through a sample-barcoded 5' primer and a J-beta primer mix, a second PCR was run for 7 to 11 cycles. TCRdb reprocessed the 5' RACE reads with MiXCR, giving one entry per CDR3 protein. The sample holds roughly 2 million distinct CDR3 sequences; 49% are singletons and the top ten take around 2.1%. What was sequenced was blood. These receptors all come from a woman aged 40-49 years in good health.

The chain combines TRBV29-1 with TRBJ2-1, with a possible D match to TRBD2 (6 bases). Germline CDR1 SQVTM, CDR2 ANQGSEA. With 7 bases removed from V and 12 bases from J, the gap between germline ends came to 19 bases. The CDR3 totals 12 residues. The CDR3 nucleotides are TGCAGCGCCCAAGGGACGGGGGTGAGGCAGTTCTTC. Encoded protein: CSAQGTGVRQFF.

The chain carries TRBV5-1 and TRBJ1-1; 8 nucleotides align to TRBD1. The CDR3 covers 14 residues. Trimming cost V 0 bases and J 7 bases; bases outside gene matches: 5. Germline-derived CDR1 and CDR2 are SGHRS and YFSETQ. The CDR3 sequence: CASSLGQGPFEAFF. DNA for the CDR3: TGCGCCAGCAGCTTGGGACAGGGGCCTTTTGAAGCTTTCTTT.

This chain uses TRBV4-2 with TRBJ2-5; D not resolved. The J call is in doubt because the DNA end fits TRBJ2-7 better. In germline, CDR1 is LGHNA, CDR2 YNFKEQ. This CDR3 has 15 residues. In DNA form, the CDR3 reads TGTGCCAGCAGCCAAGATCGGTCCGCGAGCTACGAGCAGTACTTC. The encoded protein is CASSQDRSASYEQYF.

V is TRBV6-2 or TRBV6-3 and J is TRBJ2-1; D assignment may be TRBD1 or TRBD2 (5 bases each). The CDR3 consists of 13 residues. CDR1 and CDR2 (germline): MNHEY, SVGEGT. Trimming stripped 2 bases from V and 7 bases from J, with 9 bases between. CDR3 amino acids: CASSYGGLNEQFF. For the CDR3, the DNA is TGTGCCAGCAGTTACGGGGGTTTGAATGAGCAGTTCTTC.

J is TRBJ2-7 and V is TRBV28; no firm D call. The ends were cut back, 3 bases at V and 7 bases at J, with 10 bases in the middle. The CDR3 contains 12 residues. CDR1 and CDR2 (germline): MDHEN, SYDVKM. The CDR3 protein is CASSLGFWEQYF. CDR3 DNA: TGTGCCAGCAGTTTGGGGTTCTGGGAGCAGTACTTC.

V usage is TRBV4-1 and J usage is TRBJ1-2; 10 positions agree with TRBD1. Germline V lookup: CDR1 MGHRA, CDR2 YSYEKL. The trim removed 4 bases at V and 1 base at J, leaving 9 bases unmatched. The CDR3 length is 17 residues. In DNA, the CDR3 is TGCGCCAGCAGCCCCAACCCGACAGGGGGCCTTAACTATGGCTACACCTTC. Amino acids: CASSPNPTGGLNYGYTF.

The rearrangement uses TRBV5-1 and TRBJ2-5; D not certain. Germline CDR1 is SGHRS and CDR2 is YFSETQ. V was shortened by 2 bases and J by 3 bases, with 11 bases between the two germline ends. This CDR3 is built from 14 residues. The CDR3 protein is CASSFRAGEETQYF. In nucleotides, the CDR3 is TGCGCCAGCAGCTTCCGGGCTGGGGAAGAGACCCAGTACTTC.

This chain uses TRBV20-1 with TRBJ1-2; a possible D gene is TRBD1 (6 bases). This CDR3 is built from 14 residues. V was cut by 3 bases and J by 5 bases, with 16 bases left in between. Germline-derived CDR1 and CDR2 are DFQATT and SNEGSKA (reference sequence). In nucleotides, the CDR3 is TGCAGTGCTAGCTCCCCGGGGAGGGGGTATGGCTACACCTTC. It encodes CSASSPGRGYGYTF.

This chain connects TRBV7-2 to TRBJ2-1, with 9 bases fitting TRBD2. Germline CDR1 reads SGHTA; CDR2 reads FQGNSA. The V gene end was trimmed by 7 bases and the J gene end by 6 bases; junction bases not matched to a gene: 4. The CDR3 runs to 13 residues. CDR3: CASKLRGGNEQFF. The CDR3 coding sequence is TGTGCCAGCAAATTGCGGGGGGGCAATGAGCAGTTCTTC. Full variable domain (outside the CDR3, taken from reference TRBV7-2 and TRBJ2-1): GAGVSQSPSNKVTEKGKDVELRCDPISGHTALYWYRQSLGQGLEFLIYFQGNSAPDKSGLPSDRFSAERTGGSVSTLTIQRTQQEDSAVYLCASKLRGGNEQFFGPGTRLTVL.

This rearrangement joins TRBV20-1 to TRBJ1-4; D gene ambiguous. Germline lookup yields CDR1 DFQATT and CDR2 SNEGSKA (reference sequence). With 6 bases removed from V and 3 bases from J, the gap between germline ends came to 8 bases. CDR3 size: 12 residues. CDR3 coding DNA: TGCAGTGCCGCCGGCCCTAATGAAAAACTGTTTTTT. This translates into CSAAGPNEKLFF.

This rearrangement joins TRBV11-2 to TRBJ2-5, with 10 nucleotides matching TRBD1. The J call is in doubt because the DNA end fits TRBJ2-7 better. CDR1 is SGHAT, CDR2 FQNNGV, per germline. CDR3 length equals 15 residues. CDR3 sequence: CASSLSGTGADEQYF. The CDR3 DNA is TGTGCCAGCAGCTTGAGTGGGACAGGGGCCGACGAGCAGTACTTC.

This clonotype was seen a handful of times. A much larger clone lies a single base off, so this may be a read error. The chain combines TRBV7-2 with TRBJ2-1; D is possibly TRBD2 (6 bases). Trimming took off 0 bases at V and 4 bases at J, with 7 bases between the two ends. Germline V lookup: CDR1 SGHTA, CDR2 FQGNSA. The CDR3 is made up of 14 amino acids. The CDR3 protein is CASSLAAGYNEQFF. The DNA for the CDR3 is TGTGCCAGCAGCTTAGCGGCGGGGTACAATGAGCAGTTCTTC.

The rearrangement uses TRBV6-5 and TRBJ2-7, with D possibly being TRBD1 or TRBD2 (6 bases each). The J call may be wrong; the DNA end is better matched by TRBJ2-4. The length of the CDR3 is 14 residues. Looked up from germline, CDR1 is MNHEY and CDR2 is SVGAGI. CDR3 sequence: CASSYGQGRGIQYF. The CDR3 DNA is TGTGCCAGCAGTTACGGGCAGGGGCGGGGCATTCAGTACTTC.

The chain combines TRBV12-3 or TRBV12-4 with TRBJ1-6; D is perhaps TRBD1 (6 bases). The CDR3 is 15 amino acids. V dropped 6 bases and J dropped 5 bases, with 14 bases sitting between them. The CDR3 sequence: CASSLGDIHNSPLHF. As DNA, the CDR3 is TGTGCCAGCAGCCTCGGGGACATCCATAATTCACCCCTCCACTTT.

The chain combines TRBV18 with TRBJ1-6; D uncertain. V lost 1 base and J lost 4, with 14 bases in between. This CDR3 is 17 amino acids long. Looked up from germline, CDR1 is KGHSH and CDR2 is LQKENI. The CDR3 loop reads CASSPLVQAAYNSPLHF. The CDR3 DNA reads TGTGCCAGCTCACCACTTGTGCAGGCGGCATATAATTCACCCCTCCACTTT.

This clonotype appeared a few times. J is TRBJ2-3 and V is TRBV6-1; TRBD2 aligns across 14 bases. Trimming cost V 6 bases and J 2 bases; bases outside gene matches: 7. This CDR3 region has 17 residues. CDR1 is MNHNS and CDR2 is SASEGT in the germline V gene. CDR3: CASRRTSGGTFTDTQYF. The CDR3 DNA reads TGTGCCAGCAGACGGACTAGCGGGGGGACCTTCACAGATACGCAGTATTTT.

On this clonotype: Compared with germline, one end of the junction differs, possibly owing to a read error. This sequence joins TRBV20-1 and TRBJ2-1, with 7 bases that match TRBD2. The CDR3 covers 15 residues. In germline, CDR1 is DFQATT, CDR2 SNEGSKA (reference sequence). CDR3 amino acids: CSARDHSGAYSEQFF. Here the CDR3 DNA reads TGCAGTGCTAGAGATCACAGCGGGGCTTACAGTGAGCAGTTCTTC.

This clonotype was counted between two and nine times. The chain recombines TRBV7-2 with TRBJ2-3, with D tentatively TRBD1 (7 bases). CDR1 and CDR2 (germline): SGHTA, FQGNSA. Trimming left V 3 bases short and J 3 bases short, with 13 bases between. CDR3 length: 15 amino acids. The CDR3 here is CASSFQQGRTDTQYF. Here the CDR3 DNA reads TGTGCCAGCAGCTTCCAACAGGGGAGGACAGATACGCAGTATTTT.

The rearrangement links TRBV27 to TRBJ2-7; D possibly corresponds to TRBD1 (6 bases). The CDR3 is 15 amino acids. V lost 5 bases to trimming and J lost 1 base, with 15 bases between them. Germline CDR1 is MNHEY and CDR2 is SMNVEV (reference sequence). Written as DNA, the CDR3 is TGTGCCAGCAGTCCCAGACAGGCTTCATCCTACGAGCAGTACTTC. Translated: CASSPRQASSYEQYF.

This clonotype was seen more than once but under ten times. The rearrangement joins TRBV6-2 or TRBV6-3 to TRBJ2-6, with D possibly TRBD1 on 6 matching bases. V was pared by 6 bases and J by 0 bases, with 18 bases between. The CDR3 sequence is 18 residues long. From germline, CDR1 is MNHEY and CDR2 SVGEGT. CDR3 loop: CASSPSDRLSSGANVLTF. In DNA form, the CDR3 reads TGTGCCAGCAGCCCCAGTGACAGGCTGAGCTCTGGGGCCAACGTCCTGACTTTC.

The V and J genes are TRBV20-1 and TRBJ2-3, with a weak D call TRBD1 (5 bases). Deletions cut 3 bases from V and 4 bases from J, with 14 bases between. CDR1 is DFQATT, CDR2 SNEGSKA, per germline (reference sequence). This CDR3 is built from 14 residues. The CDR3 loop is CSARVQASADTQYF. The CDR3 DNA sequence: TGCAGTGCTAGGGTACAGGCCAGCGCAGATACGCAGTATTTT.

The chain joins TRBV9 to TRBJ2-7; 10 bases are shared with TRBD2. Per germline, CDR1 SGDLS and CDR2 YYNGEE. CDR3 size: 15 residues. J gave up 0 bases and V 0 bases, and 0 bases lay outside the gene matches. The DNA of the CDR3 is TGTGCCAGCAGCGTAGGACTAGCGGGCTCCTACGAGCAGTACTTC. It specifies CASSVGLAGSYEQYF.

Note on this clonotype: This may be a read error: a much more frequent sequence differs by one nucleotide. The chain is built from TRBV5-1 and TRBJ2-4, with unresolved D. V gave up 0 bases and J gave up 13 bases, with 14 bases separating them. The CDR3 is made up of 13 amino acids. The germline V gene encodes CDR1 SGHRS and CDR2 YFSETQ. Here the CDR3 DNA reads TGCGCCAGCAGCTTGGGGATCTACAATGAGCAGTACTTC. It codes for CASSLGIYNEQYF.

The table lists this clonotype with a few counts. CDR3 loop: CSVDSGESGYTF. The CDR3, as DNA: TGCAGCGTTGATTCAGGGGAGAGTGGCTACACCTTC. V is TRBV29-1 and J is TRBJ1-2, with TRBD1 as a possible D gene (6 bases). CDR1 is SQVTM, CDR2 ANQGSEA, per germline. This CDR3 is 12 amino acids long. V lost 3 bases to trimming and J lost 7 bases, with 12 bases between them.